This T cell receptor beta chain derives from a study of CD8 T cells in Susac syndrome. Germline CDR1 is SGHVS and CDR2 is FQNEAQ. The CDR3 totals 12 residues. V was trimmed by 7 bases and J by 6 bases, leaving 13 bases between them. Random hexamers were used to reverse transcribe the RNA input (about 0.5 to 1 ug). Coverage of TCR beta CDR3 amplification by immunoSEQ multiplex PCR extended to 54 Vbeta and 13 Jbeta. MiXCR, run by TCRdb on the immunoSEQ multiplex PCR reads, gives a single entry per CDR3 protein. The sample has approximately 200,000 distinct CDR3 sequences, almost 96% seen once. The CD8+ and CD4+ T cells were isolated magnetically using a negative isolation approach, whereas the TEMRA cells were enriched by FACS.

Source material: CD4+ T cells from PBMCs. V is TRBV7-8 and J is TRBJ2-7; D is undetermined. The sequence derives from a human donor with multiple sclerosis. Here the CDR3 DNA reads TGTGCCAGCACCCCGACCACCGGCGAGCAGTACTTC. Protein product: CASTPTTGEQYF.